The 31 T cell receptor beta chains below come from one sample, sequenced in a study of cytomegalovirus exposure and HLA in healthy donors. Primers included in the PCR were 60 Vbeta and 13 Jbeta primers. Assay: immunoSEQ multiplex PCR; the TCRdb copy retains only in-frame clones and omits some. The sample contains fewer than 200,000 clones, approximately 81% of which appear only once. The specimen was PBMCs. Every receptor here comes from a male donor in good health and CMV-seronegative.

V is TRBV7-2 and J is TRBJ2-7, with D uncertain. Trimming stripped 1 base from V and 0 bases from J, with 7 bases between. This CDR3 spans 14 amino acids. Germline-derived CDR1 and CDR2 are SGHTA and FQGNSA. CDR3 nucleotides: TGTGCCAGCAGCTTAGAGTTCAGCTCCTACGAGCAGTACTTC. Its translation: CASSLEFSSYEQYF.

Here the CDR3 DNA reads TGTGCCAGCAGTCCTGACAGGGGGGTTCAGCCCCAGCATTTT. It specifies CASSPDRGVQPQHF. This chain links TRBV2 with TRBJ1-5; 9 bases map to TRBD1. This CDR3 contains 14 residues. J lost 6 bases, V lost 5 bases, and 5 bases had no gene match. The V gene's germline CDR1 is SNHLY and CDR2 FYNNEI.

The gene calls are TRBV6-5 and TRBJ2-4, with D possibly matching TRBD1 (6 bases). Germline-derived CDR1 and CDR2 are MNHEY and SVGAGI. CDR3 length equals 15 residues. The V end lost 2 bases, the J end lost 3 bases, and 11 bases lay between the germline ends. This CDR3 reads CASSYQGLNKNIQYF. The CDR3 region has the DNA TGTGCCAGCAGTTACCAGGGGTTGAACAAAAACATTCAGTACTTC.

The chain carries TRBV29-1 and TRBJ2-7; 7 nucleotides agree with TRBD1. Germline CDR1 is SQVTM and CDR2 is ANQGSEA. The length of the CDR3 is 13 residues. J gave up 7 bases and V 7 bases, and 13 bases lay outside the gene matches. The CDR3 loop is CSGATTGLGEQYF. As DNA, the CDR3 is TGCAGCGGTGCAACGACAGGGTTGGGAGAGCAGTACTTC.

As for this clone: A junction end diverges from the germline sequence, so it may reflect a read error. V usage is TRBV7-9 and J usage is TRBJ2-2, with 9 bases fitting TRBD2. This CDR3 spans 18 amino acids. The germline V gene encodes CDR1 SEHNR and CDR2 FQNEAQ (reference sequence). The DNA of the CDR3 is TGTTCCAGCAGCTTAGCCCCACACTTAGCGGGAGTCCCCGGGGAGCTGTTTTTT. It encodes CSSSLAPHLAGVPGELFF.

For the CDR3, the DNA is TGTGCCAGCAGCCCTCGGACAGGTTCTCTTTTGGGGCAGTTCTTC. It is translated as CASSPRTGSLLGQFF. The V gene is TRBV11-3, the J gene TRBJ2-1, with 7 bases aligning to TRBD1. CDR3 size: 15 residues. V trimming: 5 bases; J trimming: 12 bases; junction bases outside the gene matches: 16. The germline V gene encodes CDR1 SGHNT and CDR2 YENEEA. Full variable domain (remainder filled in from reference TRBV11-3 and TRBJ2-1): EAGVVQSPRYKIIEKKQPVAFWCNPISGHNTLYWYLQNLGQGPELLIRYENEEAVDDSQLPKDRFSAERLKGVDSTLKIQPAELGDSAVYLCASSPRTGSLLGQFFGPGTRLTVL.

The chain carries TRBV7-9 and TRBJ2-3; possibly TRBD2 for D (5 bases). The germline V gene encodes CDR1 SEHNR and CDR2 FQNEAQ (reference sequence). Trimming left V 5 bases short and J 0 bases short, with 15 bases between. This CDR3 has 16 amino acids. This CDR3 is CASSPGLRTSTDTQYF. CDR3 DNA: TGTGCCAGCAGCCCCGGACTTAGGACTAGCACAGATACGCAGTATTTT.

CDR3 DNA: TGTGCCAGCAGTTCAATCTCTGGAAACACCATATATTTT. Amino acid sequence: CASSSISGNTIYF. This chain connects TRBV6-5 to TRBJ1-3, with D unclear. The germline V gene has CDR1 MNHEY and CDR2 SVGAGI. The V gene lost 4 bases and the J gene lost 0 bases, with 4 bases spanning the gap. The CDR3 loop spans 13 amino acids.

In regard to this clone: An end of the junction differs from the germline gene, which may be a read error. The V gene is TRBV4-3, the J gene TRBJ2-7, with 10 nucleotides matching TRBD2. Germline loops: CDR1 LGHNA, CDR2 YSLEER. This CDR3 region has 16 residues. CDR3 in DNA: TGCGCCAGCAGCCAAGATTTGGTGGCTAGCGGGAGATCCCGGCACTTC. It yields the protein CASSQDLVASGRSRHF.

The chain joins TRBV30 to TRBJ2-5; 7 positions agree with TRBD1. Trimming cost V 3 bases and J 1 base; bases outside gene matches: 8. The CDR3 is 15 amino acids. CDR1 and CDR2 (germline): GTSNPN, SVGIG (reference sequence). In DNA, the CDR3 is TGTGCCTGGAGAAAGACGACAGGGAGCCAAGAGACCCAGTACTTC. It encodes CAWRKTTGSQETQYF.

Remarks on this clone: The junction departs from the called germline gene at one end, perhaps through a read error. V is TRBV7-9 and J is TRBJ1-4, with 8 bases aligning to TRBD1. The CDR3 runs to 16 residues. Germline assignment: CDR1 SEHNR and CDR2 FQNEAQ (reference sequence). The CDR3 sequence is CSSTYSRAGGGEKLFF. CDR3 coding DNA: TGTTCCAGCACCTACAGTCGGGCAGGGGGCGGGGAAAAACTGTTTTTT.

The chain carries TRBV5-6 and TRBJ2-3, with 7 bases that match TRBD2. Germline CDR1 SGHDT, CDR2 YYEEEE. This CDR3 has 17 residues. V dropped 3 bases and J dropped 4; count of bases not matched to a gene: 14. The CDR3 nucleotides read TGTGCCAGCAGCTCCCTTAAAACTAGCGTGTTCGCAGATACGCAGTATTTT. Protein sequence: CASSSLKTSVFADTQYF.

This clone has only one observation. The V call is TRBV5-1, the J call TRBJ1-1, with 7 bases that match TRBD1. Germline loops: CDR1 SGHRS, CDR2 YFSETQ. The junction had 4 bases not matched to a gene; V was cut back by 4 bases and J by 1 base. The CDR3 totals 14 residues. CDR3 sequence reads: CASSMDRPNTEAFF. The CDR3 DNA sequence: TGCGCCAGCAGCATGGACAGGCCGAACACTGAAGCTTTCTTT.

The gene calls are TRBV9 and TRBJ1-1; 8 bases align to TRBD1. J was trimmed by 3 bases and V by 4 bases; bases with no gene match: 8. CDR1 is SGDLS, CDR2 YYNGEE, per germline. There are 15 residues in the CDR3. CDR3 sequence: CASSFQGAGDTEAFF. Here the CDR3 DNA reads TGTGCCAGCAGCTTCCAGGGGGCGGGGGACACTGAAGCTTTCTTT.

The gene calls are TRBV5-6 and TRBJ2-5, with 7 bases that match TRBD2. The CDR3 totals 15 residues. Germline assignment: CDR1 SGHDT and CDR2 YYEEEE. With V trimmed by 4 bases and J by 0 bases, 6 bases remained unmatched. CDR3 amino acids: CASSLFSGYQETQYF. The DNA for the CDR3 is TGTGCCAGCAGCCTCTTTAGCGGGTACCAAGAGACCCAGTACTTC.

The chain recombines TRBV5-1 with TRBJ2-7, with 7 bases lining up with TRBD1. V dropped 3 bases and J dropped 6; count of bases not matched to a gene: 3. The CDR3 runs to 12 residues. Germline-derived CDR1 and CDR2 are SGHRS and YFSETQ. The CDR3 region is CASSSDRLEQYF. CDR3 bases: TGCGCCAGCAGCTCGGACAGGCTCGAGCAGTACTTC.

CDR3 nucleotide sequence: TGTGCCAGTATGCAGGACATGAGCTCCTACAATGAGCAGTTCTTC. Amino acid sequence: CASMQDMSSYNEQFF. V usage is TRBV19 and J usage is TRBJ2-1, with D possibly matching TRBD1 (5 bases). V gave up 7 bases and J gave up 0 bases, with 13 bases separating them. Germline CDR1 and CDR2: LNHDA and SQIVND (reference sequence). There are 15 residues in the CDR3.

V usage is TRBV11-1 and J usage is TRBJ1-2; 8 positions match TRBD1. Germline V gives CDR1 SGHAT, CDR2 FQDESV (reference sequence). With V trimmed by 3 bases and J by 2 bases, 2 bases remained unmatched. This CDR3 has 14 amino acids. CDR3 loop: CASSLGQANYGYTF. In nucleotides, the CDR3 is TGTGCCAGCAGCTTGGGACAGGCGAACTATGGCTACACCTTC. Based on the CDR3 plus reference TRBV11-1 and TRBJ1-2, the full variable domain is EAEVAQSPRYKITEKSQAVAFWCDPISGHATLYWYRQILGQGPELLVQFQDESVVDDSQLPKDRFSAERLKGVDSTLKIQPAELGDSAMYLCASSLGQANYGYTFGSGTRLTVV.

The CDR3: CASSTTDRGLAQLLNYGYTF. The DNA for the CDR3 is TGTGCCAGCAGCACCACTGACAGGGGCCTCGCCCAATTACTTAACTATGGCTACACCTTC. The chain is built from TRBV21-1 and TRBJ1-2; TRBD1 reflects the table's D call only, with no check against the DNA. TRBV21-1 is designated a pseudogene. The CDR3 loop spans 20 amino acids.

The CDR3: CAWSAPGGPLYEQYF. CDR3 DNA: TGTGCCTGGAGCGCCCCCGGAGGGCCCTTATACGAGCAGTACTTC. The chain employs TRBV30 and TRBJ2-7, with D possibly being TRBD2 (6 bases). Germline lookup yields CDR1 GTSNPN and CDR2 SVGIG (reference sequence). The V end lost 3 bases, the J end lost 4 bases, and 19 bases lay between the germline ends. The CDR3 extends over 15 amino acids.

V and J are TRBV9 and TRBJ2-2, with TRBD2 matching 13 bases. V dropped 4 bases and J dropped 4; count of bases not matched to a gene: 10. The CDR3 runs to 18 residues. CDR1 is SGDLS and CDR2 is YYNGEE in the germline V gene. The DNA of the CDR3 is TGTGCCAGCAGCTCGCCCGGGACTAGCGGGACTTCCACCGGGGAGCTGTTTTTT. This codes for CASSSPGTSGTSTGELFF.

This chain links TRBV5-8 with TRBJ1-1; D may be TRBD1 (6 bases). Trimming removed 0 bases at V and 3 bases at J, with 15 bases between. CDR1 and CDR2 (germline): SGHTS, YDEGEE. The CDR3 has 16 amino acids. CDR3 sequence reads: CASSLAKWHRDTEAFF. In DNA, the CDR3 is TGTGCCAGCAGCTTGGCCAAGTGGCACAGGGACACTGAAGCTTTCTTT.

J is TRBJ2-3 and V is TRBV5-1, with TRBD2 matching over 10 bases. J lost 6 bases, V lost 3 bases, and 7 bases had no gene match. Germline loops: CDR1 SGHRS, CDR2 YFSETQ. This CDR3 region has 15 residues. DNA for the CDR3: TGCGCCAGCAGCTCTCCTAGCGGGAGTTACGATACGCAGTATTTT. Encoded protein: CASSSPSGSYDTQYF.

CDR3 nucleotides: TGTGCCAGCAGCGCCGGGACAGGGGGGGCTGAAGCTTTCTTT. Protein: CASSAGTGGAEAFF. The genes are TRBV7-9 and TRBJ1-1; 11 bases fit TRBD1. The CDR3 sequence is 14 residues long. Germline V lookup: CDR1 SEHNR, CDR2 FQNEAQ (reference sequence). The junction had 5 bases not matched to a gene; V was cut back by 5 bases and J by 6 bases.

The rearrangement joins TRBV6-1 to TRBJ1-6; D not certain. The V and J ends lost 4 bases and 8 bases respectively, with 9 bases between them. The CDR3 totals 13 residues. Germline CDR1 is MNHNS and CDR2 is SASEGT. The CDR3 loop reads CASSVGPDSPLHF. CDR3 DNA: TGTGCCAGCAGTGTTGGGCCTGATTCACCCCTCCACTTT.

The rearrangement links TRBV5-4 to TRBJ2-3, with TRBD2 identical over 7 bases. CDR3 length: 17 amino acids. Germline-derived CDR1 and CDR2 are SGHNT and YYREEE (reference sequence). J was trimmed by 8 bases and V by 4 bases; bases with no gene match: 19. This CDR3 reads CASSVGSLGGGLGTQYF. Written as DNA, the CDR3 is TGTGCCAGCAGCGTGGGCTCGTTGGGGGGAGGGCTGGGTACGCAGTATTTT.

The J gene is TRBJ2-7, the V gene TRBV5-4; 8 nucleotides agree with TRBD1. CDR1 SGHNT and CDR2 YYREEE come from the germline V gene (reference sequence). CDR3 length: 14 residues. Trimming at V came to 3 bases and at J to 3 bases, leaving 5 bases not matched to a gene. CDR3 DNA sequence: TGTGCCAGCAGCTCGACAGGGGAAGTCTACGAGCAGTACTTC. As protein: CASSSTGEVYEQYF.

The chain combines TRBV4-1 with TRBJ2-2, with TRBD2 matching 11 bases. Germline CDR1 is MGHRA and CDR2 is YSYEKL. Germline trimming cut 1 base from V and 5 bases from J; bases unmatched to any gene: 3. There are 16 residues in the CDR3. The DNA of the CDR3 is TGCGCCAGCAGCCAAGCTAGCGGGGGGACGACCGGGGAGCTGTTTTTT. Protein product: CASSQASGGTTGELFF.

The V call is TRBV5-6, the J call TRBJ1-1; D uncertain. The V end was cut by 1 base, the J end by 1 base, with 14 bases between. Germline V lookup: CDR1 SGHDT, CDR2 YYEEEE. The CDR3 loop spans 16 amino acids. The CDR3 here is CASSLPGAAGNTEAFF. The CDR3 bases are TGTGCCAGCAGCTTGCCAGGCGCCGCGGGGAACACTGAAGCTTTCTTT.

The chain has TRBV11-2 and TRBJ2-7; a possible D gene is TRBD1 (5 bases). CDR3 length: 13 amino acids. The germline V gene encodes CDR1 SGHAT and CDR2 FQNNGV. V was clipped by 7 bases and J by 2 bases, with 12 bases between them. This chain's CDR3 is CASNPDRTYEQYF. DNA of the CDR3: TGTGCCAGCAACCCAGACAGAACCTACGAGCAGTACTTC. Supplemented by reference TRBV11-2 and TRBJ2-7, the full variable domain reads EAGVAQSPRYKIIEKRQSVAFWCNPISGHATLYWYQQILGQGPKLLIQFQNNGVVDDSQLPKDRFSAERLKGVDSTLKIQPAKLEDSAVYLCASNPDRTYEQYFGPGTRLTVT.

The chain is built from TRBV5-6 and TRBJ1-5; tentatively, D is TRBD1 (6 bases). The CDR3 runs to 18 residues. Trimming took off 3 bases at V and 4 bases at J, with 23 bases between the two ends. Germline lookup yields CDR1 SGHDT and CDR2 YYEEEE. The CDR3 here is CASSWGGQGYMGNQPQHF. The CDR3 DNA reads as TGTGCCAGCAGCTGGGGGGGCCAGGGGTATATGGGGAATCAGCCCCAGCATTTT.